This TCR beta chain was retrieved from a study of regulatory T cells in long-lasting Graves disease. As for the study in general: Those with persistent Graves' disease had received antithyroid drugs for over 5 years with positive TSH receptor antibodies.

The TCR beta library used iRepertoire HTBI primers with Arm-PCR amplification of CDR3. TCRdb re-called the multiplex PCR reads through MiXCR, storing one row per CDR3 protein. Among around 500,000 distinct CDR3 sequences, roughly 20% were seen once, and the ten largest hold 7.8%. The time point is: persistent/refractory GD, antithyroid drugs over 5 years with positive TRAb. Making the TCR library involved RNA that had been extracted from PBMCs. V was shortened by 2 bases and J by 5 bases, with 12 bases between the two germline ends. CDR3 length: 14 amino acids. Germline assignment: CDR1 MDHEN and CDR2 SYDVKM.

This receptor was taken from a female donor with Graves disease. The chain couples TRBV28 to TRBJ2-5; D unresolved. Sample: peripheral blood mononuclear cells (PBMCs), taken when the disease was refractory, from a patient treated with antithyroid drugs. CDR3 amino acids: CASSLNGVVETQYF. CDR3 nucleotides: TGTGCCAGCAGTTTAAATGGGGTGGTGGAGACCCAGTACTTC.